The rows below give T cell receptor beta chains drawn from one sample of a study of T cell responses to AZD1222 COVID-19 vaccine. Using immunoSEQ multiplex PCR, the repertoire was profiled, and TCRdb retains in-frame clones only, with some absent. The table records more than 150,000 clones, 90% to 95% of them present only once. This sample comprised peripheral blood, obtained 28 days after the second AZD1222 dose. Receptors were obtained from an adult who received the AZD1222 COVID-19 vaccine. Both conserved end residues are part of each CDR3. The order of the fields is V gene, J gene, clone size, D gene, CDR3 DNA, CDR3 protein. A D gene is named only where the DNA matches it firmly. Rows may omit the clone size; those that give it use once, few, many or a size class.

v_gene: TRBV6-1
j_gene: TRBJ2-7
abundance: few
d_gene: TRBD2
CDR3nt: TGTGCCAGCAGTGAACCGGGACTAGCGGCCTACGAGCAGTACTTC
CDR3aa: CASSEPGLAAYEQYF

v_gene: TRBV30
j_gene: TRBJ2-1
abundance: -
d_gene: TRBD2
CDR3nt: TGTGCCTGGATAGCGGGAGTCGGCAATGAGCAGTTCTTC
CDR3aa: CAWIAGVGNEQFF

v_gene: TRBV3-1/TRBV3-2
j_gene: TRBJ2-3
abundance: -
d_gene: -
CDR3nt: TGTGCCAGCAGCCAAGGTGGAGATACGCAGTATTTT
CDR3aa: CASSQGGDTQYF

v_gene: TRBV19
j_gene: TRBJ2-4
abundance: -
d_gene: -
CDR3nt: TGTGCCAGTAGAGACAGTCCCTTTGCCAAAAACATTCAGTACTTC
CDR3aa: CASRDSPFAKNIQYF

v_gene: TRBV12-3/TRBV12-4
j_gene: TRBJ2-7
abundance: -
d_gene: -
CDR3nt: TGTGCCAGCAGTTTGGTGCGTAACTACGAGCAGTACTTC
CDR3aa: CASSLVRNYEQYF

v_gene: TRBV5-1
j_gene: TRBJ2-7
abundance: once
d_gene: TRBD1
CDR3nt: TGCGCCAGCAGCTCAGACAGGGACGAGCAGTACTTC
CDR3aa: CASSSDRDEQYF

v_gene: TRBV9
j_gene: TRBJ2-1
abundance: -
d_gene: TRBD1
CDR3nt: TGTGCCAGCAGCTCAAGGACAGGGAGGTACAATGAGCAGTTCTTC
CDR3aa: CASSSRTGRYNEQFF

v_gene: TRBV7-9
j_gene: TRBJ2-5
abundance: -
d_gene: -
CDR3nt: TGTGCCAGCAGCCTCCCGGGACTTCACCTCCAAGAGACCCAGTACTTC
CDR3aa: CASSLPGLHLQETQYF

v_gene: TRBV7-2
j_gene: TRBJ2-3
abundance: -
d_gene: -
CDR3nt: TGTGCCAGCAGCTTAAGGGGGTGGGGCACGGAGAGCACAGATACGCAGTATTTT
CDR3aa: CASSLRGWGTESTDTQYF

v_gene: TRBV15
j_gene: TRBJ1-5
abundance: -
d_gene: -
CDR3nt: TGTGCCACCCGACGGCACGGCGATCAGCCCCAGCATTTT
CDR3aa: CATRRHGDQPQHF

v_gene: TRBV5-4
j_gene: TRBJ1-2
abundance: once
d_gene: -
CDR3nt: TGTGCCAGCAGCCCGGGGGCTTATGGCTACACCTTC
CDR3aa: CASSPGAYGYTF

v_gene: TRBV27
j_gene: TRBJ1-1
abundance: -
d_gene: TRBD1
CDR3nt: TGTGCCAGCAGTCTCGGACAGGGCGACGCTGCTTTCTTT
CDR3aa: CASSLGQGDAAFF

v_gene: TRBV4-1
j_gene: TRBJ1-1
abundance: -
d_gene: -
CDR3nt: TGCGCCAGCAGCCAATTTGCAGGGCTTAACACTGAAGCTTTCTTT
CDR3aa: CASSQFAGLNTEAFF

v_gene: TRBV19
j_gene: TRBJ1-5
abundance: -
d_gene: TRBD1
CDR3nt: TGTGCCAGTAGTGCCATTGAAGACAGGGGTGAACATCAGCCCCAGCATTTT
CDR3aa: CASSAIEDRGEHQPQHF

v_gene: TRBV6-5
j_gene: TRBJ1-1
abundance: few
d_gene: -
CDR3nt: TGTGCCAGCAGTTACCTGGGGGTGATGAACACTGAAGCTTTCTTT
CDR3aa: CASSYLGVMNTEAFF

v_gene: TRBV5-6
j_gene: TRBJ1-2
abundance: -
d_gene: -
CDR3nt: TGTGCCAGCAGCTTGTCCGGGCCGGGAGGCTACACCTTC
CDR3aa: CASSLSGPGGYTF

v_gene: TRBV6-5
j_gene: TRBJ2-2
abundance: -
d_gene: -
CDR3nt: TGTGCCAGCAGAATCACAGGGAACACCGGGGAGCTGTTTTTT
CDR3aa: CASRITGNTGELFF

v_gene: TRBV5-1
j_gene: TRBJ2-3
abundance: -
d_gene: TRBD2
CDR3nt: TGCGCCAGCAGCTTGGCCCGGACTAGCGGGAGCACAGATACGCAGTATTTT
CDR3aa: CASSLARTSGSTDTQYF

v_gene: TRBV19
j_gene: TRBJ1-1
abundance: -
d_gene: -
CDR3nt: TGTGCCACTTTAGCTGGGGAAGCTTTCTTT
CDR3aa: CATLAGEAFF

v_gene: TRBV4-1
j_gene: TRBJ1-2
abundance: -
d_gene: TRBD1
CDR3nt: TGCGCCAGCAGCCCGGTTCCGGCCAGGGGGATAGGTGGCTACACCTTC
CDR3aa: CASSPVPARGIGGYTF

v_gene: TRBV9
j_gene: TRBJ1-1
abundance: -
d_gene: TRBD1
CDR3nt: TGTGCCAGCAGCGTGGGACAGGGGGTGAGCACTGAAGCTTTCTTT
CDR3aa: CASSVGQGVSTEAFF

v_gene: TRBV9
j_gene: TRBJ2-1
abundance: -
d_gene: TRBD2
CDR3nt: TGTGCCAGCAGCGGGGGAGGGCCCTACAATGAGCAGTTCTTC
CDR3aa: CASSGGGPYNEQFF

v_gene: TRBV12-3/TRBV12-4
j_gene: TRBJ2-7
abundance: -
d_gene: -
CDR3nt: TGTGCCAGCAGCCCTGTGGGTTACGAGCAGTACTTC
CDR3aa: CASSPVGYEQYF

v_gene: TRBV27
j_gene: TRBJ2-7
abundance: -
d_gene: -
CDR3nt: TGTGCCAGCAGTTTAGGGCAGGGGGGGTACGAGCAGTACTTC
CDR3aa: CASSLGQGGYEQYF

v_gene: TRBV24-1
j_gene: TRBJ2-1
abundance: -
d_gene: TRBD1
CDR3nt: TGTGCCACCAGTGAGTCTCGGGGACAGGGTAGAAGTGAGCAGTTCTTC
CDR3aa: CATSESRGQGRSEQFF

v_gene: TRBV18
j_gene: TRBJ2-1
abundance: -
d_gene: -
CDR3nt: TGTGCCAGCTCACCACCGTTGAACTATGAGCAGTTCTTC
CDR3aa: CASSPPLNYEQFF

v_gene: TRBV5-5
j_gene: TRBJ1-1
abundance: -
d_gene: -
CDR3nt: TGTGCCAGCAGCTTGGGGCAGCTTTTGGGCACTGAAGCTTTCTTT
CDR3aa: CASSLGQLLGTEAFF

v_gene: TRBV5-1
j_gene: TRBJ2-7
abundance: -
d_gene: TRBD1
CDR3nt: TGCGCCAGCAGCTTGGGTGACAGGGTAGGCGAGCAGTACTTC
CDR3aa: CASSLGDRVGEQYF

v_gene: TRBV24-1
j_gene: TRBJ1-6
abundance: -
d_gene: -
CDR3nt: TGTGCCACCAGTGAGTCGACAGGTCCAAAAAATTCACCCCTCCACTTT
CDR3aa: CATSESTGPKNSPLHF

v_gene: TRBV19
j_gene: TRBJ1-1
abundance: -
d_gene: -
CDR3nt: TGTGCCTGCAGGGTGGTGAACACTGAAGCTTTCTTT
CDR3aa: CACRVVNTEAFF

v_gene: TRBV18
j_gene: TRBJ1-1
abundance: -
d_gene: TRBD1
CDR3nt: TGTGCCAGCTCTCTCGTCCAGGGGGACACTGAAGCTTTCTTT
CDR3aa: CASSLVQGDTEAFF

v_gene: TRBV2
j_gene: TRBJ1-4
abundance: -
d_gene: TRBD1
CDR3nt: TGTGCCAGCAGCCGACAGGGGGCTCAGGGTGAAAAACTGTTTTTT
CDR3aa: CASSRQGAQGEKLFF

v_gene: TRBV6-1
j_gene: TRBJ1-2
abundance: -
d_gene: -
CDR3nt: TGTGCCAGCAGTGACGGCTACTATGGCTACACCTTC
CDR3aa: CASSDGYYGYTF

v_gene: TRBV14
j_gene: TRBJ2-7
abundance: -
d_gene: TRBD2
CDR3nt: TGTGCCAGCAGCCACAGCGACGTAACTAGCGGGAGGCTACCCCCCTACGAGCAGTACTTC
CDR3aa: CASSHSDVTSGRLPPYEQYF

v_gene: TRBV3-1/TRBV3-2
j_gene: TRBJ1-1
abundance: -
d_gene: -
CDR3nt: TGTGCCAGCAGCCACCCGGACGGAGGTAAAGTAGCTTTCTTT
CDR3aa: CASSHPDGGKVAFF

v_gene: TRBV3-1/TRBV3-2
j_gene: TRBJ1-5
abundance: -
d_gene: -
CDR3nt: TGTGCCAGCAGCCGACAGTACAATCAGCCCCAGCATTTT
CDR3aa: CASSRQYNQPQHF

v_gene: TRBV11-3
j_gene: TRBJ2-7
abundance: -
d_gene: -
CDR3nt: TGTGCCAGCAGCCCGTCAGGTGGGGCCTACGAGCAGTACTTC
CDR3aa: CASSPSGGAYEQYF

v_gene: TRBV10-1
j_gene: TRBJ1-2
abundance: -
d_gene: -
CDR3nt: TGCGCCAGCAGTGAGTCGAACAGGATTTACTATGGCTACACCTTC
CDR3aa: CASSESNRIYYGYTF

v_gene: TRBV5-6
j_gene: TRBJ1-2
abundance: -
d_gene: -
CDR3nt: TGTGCCAGCAGCTCCCGCTGGAGGGTTGGAGGCTACACCTTC
CDR3aa: CASSSRWRVGGYTF

v_gene: TRBV7-2
j_gene: TRBJ1-5
abundance: -
d_gene: -
CDR3nt: TGTGCCAGCAGCTTAATGGCCCCTTATAGCAATCAGCCCCAGCATTTT
CDR3aa: CASSLMAPYSNQPQHF

v_gene: TRBV19
j_gene: TRBJ2-7
abundance: -
d_gene: -
CDR3nt: TGTGCCAGTAGTATAAGGGTCAGGGCGGACTACGAGCAGTACTTC
CDR3aa: CASSIRVRADYEQYF

v_gene: TRBV28
j_gene: TRBJ2-5
abundance: -
d_gene: TRBD2
CDR3nt: TGTGCCAGCTCTTCCGGACTAGCGGCAACTCAAGAGACCCAGTACTTC
CDR3aa: CASSSGLAATQETQYF

v_gene: TRBV19
j_gene: TRBJ2-1
abundance: -
d_gene: TRBD2
CDR3nt: TGTGCCAGTAGTCCGGGACTAGCGTCCTACAATGAGCAGTTCTTC
CDR3aa: CASSPGLASYNEQFF